These 12 T cell receptor beta chains came from one sample sequenced in a study of cytomegalovirus exposure and HLA in healthy donors (dated by TCRdb to 2015 to 2018). Libraries were constructed by the immunoSEQ multiplex PCR assay. The multiplex PCR relied on a mix of 60 forward primers for TCR Vbeta segments and 13 reverse primers for TCR Jbeta segments. Not all clones reach the TCRdb copy of this immuneACCESS table, which keeps in-frame sequences only. Checked studies attribute under half of the gap to unresolved V genes and leave the rest unexplained. For this sample there are around 130,000 clones; about three quarters appear just once. The ten largest account for roughly 3% of the sample. Sequencing was performed on PBMCs. Every receptor here comes from a human donor in good health.

The chain uses TRBV19 and TRBJ2-6; 10 bases line up with TRBD1. This CDR3 has 20 residues. The junction had 15 bases not matched to a gene; V was cut back by 6 bases and J by 1 base. Germline V CDR1 and CDR2: LNHDA, SQIVND (reference sequence). In nucleotides, the CDR3 is TGTGCCAGTAGAAAAATAGGATCCGGACAGGGGGGGTCTGGGGCCAACGTCCTGACTTTC. It is translated as CASRKIGSGQGGSGANVLTF.

This clone occurred a few times. The chain recombines TRBV5-4 with TRBJ1-1; D may be TRBD1 (5 bases). Trimming stripped 0 bases from V and 3 bases from J, with 6 bases between. Germline V lookup: CDR1 SGHNT, CDR2 YYREEE (reference sequence). There are 13 residues in the CDR3. CDR3 in DNA: TGTGCCAGCAGCTTGGTCAGGGACACTGAAGCTTTCTTT. This sequence encodes CASSLVRDTEAFF.

V usage is TRBV5-1 and J usage is TRBJ2-1; possible D gene TRBD2, 5 bases. The CDR3 sequence is 15 residues long. With 5 bases removed from V and 2 bases from J, the gap between germline ends came to 14 bases. Germline V gene data show CDR1 as SGHRS and CDR2 as YFSETQ. Here the CDR3 DNA reads TGCGCCAGCAGTGTCTCGGGGAATGCCTACAATGAGCAGTTCTTC. It yields the protein CASSVSGNAYNEQFF. Looking up the rest from reference TRBV5-1 and TRBJ2-1 gives the full variable domain: KAGVTQTPRYLIKTRGQQVTLSCSPISGHRSVSWYQQTPGQGLQFLFEYFSETQRNKGNFPGRFSGRQFSNSRSEMNVSTLELGDSALYLCASSVSGNAYNEQFFGPGTRLTVL.

This chain joins TRBV30 and TRBJ1-5; 9 nucleotides match TRBD1. Germline values: CDR1 GTSNPN, CDR2 SVGIG (reference sequence). CDR3 length: 15 amino acids. Trimming removed 3 bases from V and 4 bases from J; junction bases left unmatched: 7. The CDR3 loop reads CAWSSGTGRNQPQHF. The DNA of the CDR3 is TGTGCCTGGAGCTCCGGGACAGGGCGGAATCAGCCCCAGCATTTT.

The sample holds a few counts of this clone. This chain links TRBV7-6 with TRBJ2-1; 8 bases are shared with TRBD2. The CDR3 is made up of 14 amino acids. Germline CDR1 reads SGHVS; CDR2 reads FNYEAQ. After removal of 3 bases from V and 6 bases from J, the junction contained 4 bases not matched to a gene. CDR3 sequence: CASSFGLAGNEQFF. DNA for the CDR3: TGTGCCAGCAGCTTTGGGCTAGCGGGCAATGAGCAGTTCTTC.

The gene calls are TRBV28 and TRBJ2-7; the match to TRBD1 covers 9 bases. V was clipped by 6 bases and J by 3 bases; unmatched bases: 6. The CDR3 spans 14 residues. Germline values: CDR1 MDHEN, CDR2 SYDVKM. For the CDR3, the DNA is TGTGCCAGCAGGTCTGGGGGACAGGGCTACGAGCAGTACTTC. This codes for CASRSGGQGYEQYF.

The chain is built from TRBV9 and TRBJ1-6; D gene unclear. Trimming left V 4 bases short and J 6 bases short, with 8 bases between. This CDR3 has 13 amino acids. Germline-derived CDR1 and CDR2 are SGDLS and YYNGEE. The CDR3 sequence is CASSPATNSPLHF. CDR3 in DNA: TGTGCCAGCAGCCCAGCGACTAATTCACCCCTCCACTTT.

The chain links TRBV27 to TRBJ2-7, with 9 positions matching TRBD2. The trim removed 2 bases at V and 7 bases at J, leaving 12 bases unmatched. Germline V lookup: CDR1 MNHEY, CDR2 SMNVEV (reference sequence). CDR3 length: 16 residues. This CDR3 reads CASSLGGRAMRGEQYF. The CDR3 bases are TGTGCCAGCAGTTTAGGCGGGAGGGCCATGCGGGGGGAGCAGTACTTC.

The chain combines TRBV9 with TRBJ2-1; D is undetermined. With 0 bases removed from V and 3 bases from J, the gap between germline ends came to 13 bases. The CDR3 runs to 16 residues. CDR1 is SGDLS, CDR2 YYNGEE, per germline. CDR3 in DNA: TGTGCCAGCAGCGTAGGGGCAGGAACAATCTACAATGAGCAGTTCTTC. It translates to CASSVGAGTIYNEQFF.

The J gene is TRBJ2-3, the V gene TRBV27; the D gene is possibly TRBD2 (7 bases). From germline, CDR1 is MNHEY and CDR2 SMNVEV (reference sequence). Trimming shortened V by 0 bases and J by 2 bases, and 15 bases separated the two germline ends. The CDR3 length is 17 residues. For the CDR3, the DNA is TGTGCCAGCAGTTTATCCCCGCGGGGGCCATTCACAGATACGCAGTATTTT. The encoded protein is CASSLSPRGPFTDTQYF.

The gene calls are TRBV9 and TRBJ2-7, with 11 nucleotides matching TRBD1. The CDR3 spans 14 residues. The germline gives CDR1 SGDLS, CDR2 YYNGEE. V lost 2 bases, J lost 6 bases, and 4 bases stayed unmatched. Here the CDR3 reads CASSVGTGGVEQYF. For the CDR3, the DNA is TGTGCCAGCAGCGTCGGGACAGGGGGGGTCGAGCAGTACTTC.

This chain uses TRBV27 with TRBJ1-5, with 8 bases matching TRBD1. V dropped 5 bases and J dropped 1; count of bases not matched to a gene: 4. This CDR3 comprises 15 residues. Germline CDR1 and CDR2: MNHEY and SMNVEV (reference sequence). CDR3 protein: CASSTQGDSNQPQHF. DNA for the CDR3: TGTGCCAGCAGTACACAGGGGGACAGCAATCAGCCCCAGCATTTT.